This note documents a single T cell receptor beta chain sequence. The data originate from a study of T cells in tumors after PD-1 blockade. The CDR3 length is 16 residues. The germline V and J ends were trimmed by 0 bases and 0 bases, with 11 bases remaining between them. The germline V gene has CDR1 SGDLS and CDR2 YYNGEE. The table came from immunoSEQ multiplex PCR; TCRdb's copy has only in-frame clones and leaves some out. The repertoire holds around 49,000 clones, with 81% as singletons. The gene calls are TRBV9 and TRBJ2-3; a weak D match, TRBD2 (6 bases). This sample comprised PBMCs, obtained before anti-PD-1 treatment. The receptor's source is a human donor with basal cell carcinoma. The chain's CDR3 is CASSVVGGTSTDTQYF. CDR3 nucleotides: TGTGCCAGCAGCGTAGTGGGGGGAACTAGCACAGATACGCAGTATTTT. Supplemented by reference TRBV9 and TRBJ2-3, the full variable domain reads DSGVTQTPKHLITATGQRVTLRCSPRSGDLSVYWYQQSLDQGLQFLIQYYNGEERAKGNILERFSAQQFPDLHSELNLSSLELGDSALYFCASSVVGGTSTDTQYFGPGTRLTVL.